This T cell receptor beta chain was profiled in a study of siplizumab effects on memory and regulatory T cells. To note about this clone: No antigen is known for it.

CDR1 is LNHDA, CDR2 SQIVND, per germline (reference sequence). The CDR3 extends over 16 amino acids. Losses at the gene ends were 4 bases for V and 0 bases for J; bases not matched to a gene: 8. Assays captured approximately 100,000 TCR templates per sample. TCRdb keeps only in-frame clones here, not all; method: immunoSEQ multiplex PCR. The repertoire holds about 91,000 clones, 96% seen once, with under 0.04% in the top ten. Study-wide results and caveats: Phenotypic classification as naive or memory proved unattainable for roughly 80-96% of proliferating CD4+ or CD8+ clones.

Unstimulated naive, memory, effector memory and TEMRA subsets were also sequenced, drawn from three donor pairs. The TCR originated in a human donor in good health. Material: naive CD4+ T cells sorted from blood. V usage is TRBV19 and J usage is TRBJ1-2, with 7 positions matching TRBD1. This CDR3 reads CASSTSSGQPNYGYTF. CDR3 DNA sequence: TGTGCCAGTAGTACATCATCGGGACAGCCTAACTATGGCTACACCTTC.